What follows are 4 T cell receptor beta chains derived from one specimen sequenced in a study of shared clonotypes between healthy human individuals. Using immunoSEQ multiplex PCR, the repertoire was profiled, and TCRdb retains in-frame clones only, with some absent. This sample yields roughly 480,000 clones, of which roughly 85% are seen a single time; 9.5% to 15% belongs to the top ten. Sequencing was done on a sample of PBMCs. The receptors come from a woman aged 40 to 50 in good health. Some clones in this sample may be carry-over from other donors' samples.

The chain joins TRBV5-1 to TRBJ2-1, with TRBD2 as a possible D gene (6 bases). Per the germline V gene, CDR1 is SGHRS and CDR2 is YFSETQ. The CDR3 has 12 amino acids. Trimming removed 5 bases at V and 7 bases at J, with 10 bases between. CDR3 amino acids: CASRQTSNEQFF. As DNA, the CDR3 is TGCGCCAGCAGGCAGACTAGTAATGAGCAGTTCTTC. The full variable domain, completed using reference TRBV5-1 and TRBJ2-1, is KAGVTQTPRYLIKTRGQQVTLSCSPISGHRSVSWYQQTPGQGLQFLFEYFSETQRNKGNFPGRFSGRQFSNSRSEMNVSTLELGDSALYLCASRQTSNEQFFGPGTRLTVL.

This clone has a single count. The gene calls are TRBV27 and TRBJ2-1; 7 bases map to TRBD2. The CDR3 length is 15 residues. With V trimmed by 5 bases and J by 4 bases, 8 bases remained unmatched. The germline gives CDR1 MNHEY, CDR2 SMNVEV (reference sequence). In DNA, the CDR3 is TGTGCCAGCAGTCCCCGGGACTACCAATACAATGAGCAGTTCTTC. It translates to CASSPRDYQYNEQFF.

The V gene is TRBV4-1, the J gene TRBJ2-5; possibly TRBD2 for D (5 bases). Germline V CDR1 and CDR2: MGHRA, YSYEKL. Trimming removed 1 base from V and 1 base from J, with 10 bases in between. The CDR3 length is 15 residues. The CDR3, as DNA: TGCGCCAGCAGCCAAGGGAGGCAGCCCCAAGAGACCCAGTACTTC. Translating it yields CASSQGRQPQETQYF.

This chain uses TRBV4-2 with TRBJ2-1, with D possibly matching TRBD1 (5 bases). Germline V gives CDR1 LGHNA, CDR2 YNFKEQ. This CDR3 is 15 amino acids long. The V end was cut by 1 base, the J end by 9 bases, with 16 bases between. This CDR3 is CASSQAGAGKGEQFF. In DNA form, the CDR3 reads TGTGCCAGCAGCCAAGCGGGCGCAGGGAAGGGTGAGCAGTTCTTC.